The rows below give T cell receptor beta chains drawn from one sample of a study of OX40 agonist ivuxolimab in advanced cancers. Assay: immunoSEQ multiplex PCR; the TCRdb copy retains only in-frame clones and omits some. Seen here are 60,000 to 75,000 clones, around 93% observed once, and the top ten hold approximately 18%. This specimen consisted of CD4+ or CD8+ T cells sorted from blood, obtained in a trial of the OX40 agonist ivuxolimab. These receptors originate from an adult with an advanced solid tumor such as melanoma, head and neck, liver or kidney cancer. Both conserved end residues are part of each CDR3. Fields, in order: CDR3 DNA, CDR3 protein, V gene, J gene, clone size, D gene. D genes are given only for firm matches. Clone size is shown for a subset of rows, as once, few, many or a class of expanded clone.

CDR3nt: TGTGCCAGCAGCTTAGAGGAACCAGCCTACAACCAAGAGACCCAGTACTTC; CDR3aa: CASSLEEPAYNQETQYF; v_gene: TRBV7-2; j_gene: TRBJ2-5; abundance: once; d_gene: -
CDR3nt: TGCGCCAGCAGCTTGTCCCCGGGAGATGGGCCCCAGCATTTT; CDR3aa: CASSLSPGDGPQHF; v_gene: TRBV5-1; j_gene: TRBJ1-5; abundance: -; d_gene: -
CDR3nt: TGCAGCGCCGGGACTAGCGGGAGGACCCAAGAGACCCAGTACTTC; CDR3aa: CSAGTSGRTQETQYF; v_gene: TRBV29-1; j_gene: TRBJ2-5; abundance: -; d_gene: TRBD2
CDR3nt: TGTGCCAGCAGCGGCGACGAGGGCCTTTACGGCTACACCTTC; CDR3aa: CASSGDEGLYGYTF; v_gene: TRBV7-9; j_gene: TRBJ1-2; abundance: -; d_gene: -
CDR3nt: TGTGCCAGCAGTTACGTCGCAGGGGGCTATGGCTACACCTTC; CDR3aa: CASSYVAGGYGYTF; v_gene: TRBV6-6; j_gene: TRBJ1-2; abundance: few; d_gene: TRBD1
CDR3nt: TGCGCCAGCAGCCAAGATCTTCACACGGGACTAGCGGGATCCAATGAGCAGTTCTTC; CDR3aa: CASSQDLHTGLAGSNEQFF; v_gene: TRBV4-3; j_gene: TRBJ2-1; abundance: -; d_gene: TRBD2
CDR3nt: TGCGCCAGCAGCCAAGATCACGGGGGCGGGGAGCTGTTTTTT; CDR3aa: CASSQDHGGGELFF; v_gene: TRBV4-3; j_gene: TRBJ2-2; abundance: -; d_gene: -
CDR3nt: TGTGCCAGCAGCGTAGGTGACGTAGATACGCAGTATTTT; CDR3aa: CASSVGDVDTQYF; v_gene: TRBV9; j_gene: TRBJ2-3; abundance: -; d_gene: -
CDR3nt: TGTGCCAGCAGCTCCGCTGGGGGAGGAATAGGAGAGTACTTC; CDR3aa: CASSSAGGGIGEYF; v_gene: TRBV27; j_gene: TRBJ2-7; abundance: -; d_gene: -
CDR3nt: TGTGCCAGCCGCTCCAGACTAGCGGGAGAGGGCACCGGGGAGCTGTTTTTT; CDR3aa: CASRSRLAGEGTGELFF; v_gene: TRBV2; j_gene: TRBJ2-2; abundance: once; d_gene: TRBD2
CDR3nt: TGTGCCAGCAGTTACTCGTTCACGAACACTGAAGCTTTCTTT; CDR3aa: CASSYSFTNTEAFF; v_gene: TRBV6-5; j_gene: TRBJ1-1; abundance: -; d_gene: -
CDR3nt: TGTGCTAGTGGTTTGACGAGCTCCTACGAGCAGTACTTC; CDR3aa: CASGLTSSYEQYF; v_gene: TRBV12-5; j_gene: TRBJ2-7; abundance: -; d_gene: -
CDR3nt: TGTGCCAGCAGTGAAGTTTACACCGGGGAGCTGTTTTTT; CDR3aa: CASSEVYTGELFF; v_gene: TRBV7-9; j_gene: TRBJ2-2; abundance: once; d_gene: -
CDR3nt: TGTGCCAGCAGCTGGTTACAGGGGAGCTCCTACGAGCAGTACTTC; CDR3aa: CASSWLQGSSYEQYF; v_gene: TRBV7-9; j_gene: TRBJ2-7; abundance: -; d_gene: TRBD1
CDR3nt: TGTGCCAGCAGTTACAACGGGGTGACATCGGGGGAGCAGTACTTC; CDR3aa: CASSYNGVTSGEQYF; v_gene: TRBV6-5; j_gene: TRBJ2-7; abundance: -; d_gene: -
CDR3nt: TGTGCCAGCAGCTGGACAGGTTCCAATCAGCCCCAGCATTTT; CDR3aa: CASSWTGSNQPQHF; v_gene: TRBV5-6; j_gene: TRBJ1-5; abundance: -; d_gene: TRBD1
CDR3nt: TGTGCCAGCAGCGCCAGTAGTTCCGTCGAGCAGTACTTC; CDR3aa: CASSASSSVEQYF; v_gene: TRBV9; j_gene: TRBJ2-7; abundance: -; d_gene: -
CDR3nt: TGTGCCAGCAGTTTTCAGGGTCTAGTCACTGAAGCTTTCTTT; CDR3aa: CASSFQGLVTEAFF; v_gene: TRBV27; j_gene: TRBJ1-1; abundance: once; d_gene: -
CDR3nt: TGTGCCAGCAGTTGGGCCAACGTCGGGGAGCAGTTCTTC; CDR3aa: CASSWANVGEQFF; v_gene: TRBV27; j_gene: TRBJ2-1; abundance: -; d_gene: -
CDR3nt: TGTGCCAGTAGTATAACAGGGGGCGCCTACGAGCAGTACTTC; CDR3aa: CASSITGGAYEQYF; v_gene: TRBV19; j_gene: TRBJ2-7; abundance: once; d_gene: TRBD1
CDR3nt: TGTGCCAGCAGCTCGAGAGTACAGCACTACGAGCAGTACTTC; CDR3aa: CASSSRVQHYEQYF; v_gene: TRBV5-6; j_gene: TRBJ2-7; abundance: -; d_gene: -
CDR3nt: TGTGCCAGCAGTTACTCGGACTACAACTCCTACAATGAGCAGTTCTTC; CDR3aa: CASSYSDYNSYNEQFF; v_gene: TRBV6-7; j_gene: TRBJ2-1; abundance: -; d_gene: -
CDR3nt: TGTGCCAGCAGTGACTCGACTTCAGGTGAAGCTTTCTTT; CDR3aa: CASSDSTSGEAFF; v_gene: TRBV6-4; j_gene: TRBJ1-1; abundance: -; d_gene: -
CDR3nt: TGTGCCAGCAGCCCCCCGGCGGGGGATCAGCCCCAGCATTTT; CDR3aa: CASSPPAGDQPQHF; v_gene: TRBV2; j_gene: TRBJ1-5; abundance: once; d_gene: -
CDR3nt: TGCAGCGTTGTCCCTGACGGTTTGGGCTACACCTTC; CDR3aa: CSVVPDGLGYTF; v_gene: TRBV29-1; j_gene: TRBJ1-2; abundance: -; d_gene: -
CDR3nt: TGCGCCAGCAACCGCGGAACAGATACGCAGTATTTT; CDR3aa: CASNRGTDTQYF; v_gene: TRBV10-2; j_gene: TRBJ2-3; abundance: -; d_gene: -
CDR3nt: TGTGCCAGCAGTTACAGGGGCACTGAAGCTTTCTTT; CDR3aa: CASSYRGTEAFF; v_gene: TRBV28; j_gene: TRBJ1-1; abundance: -; d_gene: TRBD1
CDR3nt: TGTGCCAGCAGTTCTACACATGTCGACTTAGTCTTTACCTACGAGCAGTACTTC; CDR3aa: CASSSTHVDLVFTYEQYF; v_gene: TRBV7-9; j_gene: TRBJ2-7; abundance: once; d_gene: -
CDR3nt: TGTGCCAGCAGCGTCGGGCTAGCGGGAGCTGAGCAGTTCTTC; CDR3aa: CASSVGLAGAEQFF; v_gene: TRBV9; j_gene: TRBJ2-1; abundance: -; d_gene: TRBD2
CDR3nt: TGTGCCAGCCGTAAGAACACCGGGGAGCTGTTTTTT; CDR3aa: CASRKNTGELFF; v_gene: TRBV7-2; j_gene: TRBJ2-2; abundance: -; d_gene: -
CDR3nt: TGTGCCAGCCGCCCGGAGGACAGGGGGCGCTTCCAGCCCCAGCATTTT; CDR3aa: CASRPEDRGRFQPQHF; v_gene: TRBV6-6; j_gene: TRBJ1-5; abundance: -; d_gene: TRBD1
CDR3nt: TGTGCCAGCAGTTACATGCCCGGGGGTGGCTACACCTTC; CDR3aa: CASSYMPGGGYTF; v_gene: TRBV6-5; j_gene: TRBJ1-2; abundance: -; d_gene: -
CDR3nt: TGCGCCAGCAGCCAAGATCCTGGGACTAGCGGGAGGGGGTACTACAATGAGCAGTTCTTC; CDR3aa: CASSQDPGTSGRGYYNEQFF; v_gene: TRBV4-1; j_gene: TRBJ2-1; abundance: -; d_gene: TRBD2
CDR3nt: TGTGCCAGTAGGGGCCCGGGACAGGGGGCTTACGAGCAGTACTTC; CDR3aa: CASRGPGQGAYEQYF; v_gene: TRBV19; j_gene: TRBJ2-7; abundance: -; d_gene: TRBD1
CDR3nt: TGTGCCAGCAGTTTAGCGGGTAGCGAGATTCGTCAGTACTTC; CDR3aa: CASSLAGSEIRQYF; v_gene: TRBV27; j_gene: TRBJ2-7; abundance: -; d_gene: -
CDR3nt: TGTGCCTGGAGTCCACCCCGCGGTCAGCAGTACTTC; CDR3aa: CAWSPPRGQQYF; v_gene: TRBV30; j_gene: TRBJ2-7; abundance: -; d_gene: -
CDR3nt: TGTGCCAGCAGCCCTCATGAGGGTCGCAATGAGCAGTTCTTC; CDR3aa: CASSPHEGRNEQFF; v_gene: TRBV7-8; j_gene: TRBJ2-1; abundance: -; d_gene: -